Presented here are 29 T cell receptor beta chains from one specimen sequenced in a study of monozygotic twins with inflammatory bowel disease. TCRdb reprocessed the 5' RACE reads and reports one entry per CDR3 protein, with no DNA. Recorded here are some 150,000 distinct CDR3 sequences; the top ten clones represent 0.95% to 1.5%. Sequences were obtained from blood. The source is a human donor with ulcerative colitis or Crohn's disease, or a healthy co-twin of an affected twin (not recorded which).

This chain connects TRBV10-3 to TRBJ2-5; TCRdb's D gene call, TRBD1, goes unchecked for lack of DNA. Germline CDR1 and CDR2: ENHRY and SYGVKD. This CDR3 comprises 14 residues. The CDR3 sequence is CAISESGGAETQYF.

This sequence joins TRBV11-2 and TRBJ2-7; no DNA is available, so the TRBD2 call from TCRdb remains unchecked. The CDR3 loop spans 15 amino acids. Germline V gives CDR1 SGHAT, CDR2 FQNNGV. The CDR3 loop reads CASSLVGPNSYEQYF.

The chain couples TRBV5-1 to TRBJ2-7; TCRdb picks TRBD2, but there is no DNA to check that call. The CDR3 runs 17 residues. Germline values: CDR1 SGHRS, CDR2 YFSETQ. The CDR3 loop is CASSLAGLAGAYYEQYF.

The CDR3 sequence is CASTSQLGVYEQYF. The rearrangement uses TRBV5-1 and TRBJ2-7. Germline CDR1 SGHRS, CDR2 YFSETQ. CDR3 size: 14 residues.

The rearrangement links TRBV3-1 to TRBJ2-1; TCRdb returns TRBD1, unconfirmable since there is no DNA. The CDR3 is 15 amino acids. Germline-derived CDR1 and CDR2 are LGHDT and YNNKEL (reference sequence). CDR3 residues: CASTKGGVGSNEQFF.

The rearrangement joins TRBV3-1 to TRBJ2-6. Per germline, CDR1 LGHDT and CDR2 YNNKEL (reference sequence). This CDR3 has 15 amino acids. The CDR3 reads CASSPTAAGANVLTF.

This chain uses TRBV5-1 with TRBJ2-1. Looked up from germline, CDR1 is SGHRS and CDR2 is YFSETQ. The CDR3 extends over 16 amino acids. This CDR3 reads CASSSSLVSSYNEQFF.

V and J are TRBV28 and TRBJ1-2; TCRdb selects TRBD1, and the lack of DNA leaves this call unchecked. CDR3 length equals 15 residues. Germline loops: CDR1 MDHEN, CDR2 SYDVKM. The chain's CDR3 is CASSFRDRLFDGYTF.

The CDR3 spells CASSLVGSGGGSYNEQFF. This chain joins TRBV5-1 and TRBJ2-1; TCRdb lists TRBD2, though no DNA is available to test this call. CDR1 is SGHRS and CDR2 is YFSETQ in the germline V gene. The CDR3 runs to 18 residues.

CDR3 protein: CAGSLRLAVANTGELFF. The chain couples TRBV5-1 to TRBJ2-2; TCRdb indicates TRBD2, and absent DNA this call remains unverified. This CDR3 is 17 amino acids long. The germline CDR1 and CDR2 sequences are SGHRS and YFSETQ.

The V call is TRBV28, the J call TRBJ2-3; the TCRdb call, TRBD1, lacks DNA for checking. CDR1 and CDR2 (germline): MDHEN, SYDVKM. The CDR3 loop spans 13 amino acids. CDR3 region: CASSFLSRPGLYF.

The rearrangement links TRBV4-1 to TRBJ1-5; TCRdb names TRBD1, which stays unverified in the absence of DNA. Germline values: CDR1 MGHRA, CDR2 YSYEKL. The CDR3 consists of 16 residues. The CDR3 sequence: CASSQGTGMRIQPQHF.

This rearrangement joins TRBV24-1 to TRBJ1-2; without DNA, the TCRdb call of TRBD1 cannot be checked. Germline values: CDR1 KGHDR, CDR2 SFDVKD. The CDR3 runs 15 residues. Here the CDR3 reads CATSDTTGPNYGYTF.

The chain employs TRBV29-1 and TRBJ2-1. Germline V gene lookup returns CDR1 SQVTM and CDR2 ANQGSEA. CDR3 length: 13 amino acids. The CDR3 is CSVEPPSYNEQFF.

This chain joins TRBV10-1 and TRBJ1-5. Germline V lookup: CDR1 WNHNN, CDR2 SYGVQD (reference sequence). CDR3 length: 13 amino acids. CDR3 sequence reads: CASSEFGNQPQHF.

The genes are TRBV6-1 and TRBJ2-1; TCRdb returns TRBD2, unconfirmable since there is no DNA. The CDR3 sequence is 16 residues long. Germline CDR1 MNHNS, CDR2 SASEGT. CDR3 protein: CASSAVRTSSYNEQFF.

The chain combines TRBV14 with TRBJ1-2; absent DNA, TCRdb's TRBD1 call cannot be checked. CDR3 length: 17 amino acids. Germline CDR1 SGHDN, CDR2 FVKESK. CDR3 region: CASSHLPGGTANYGYTF.

This sequence joins TRBV5-6 and TRBJ2-7. The CDR3 is made up of 15 amino acids. Germline V lookup: CDR1 SGHDT, CDR2 YYEEEE. The CDR3 here is CASSLISRHSYEQHF.

The chain employs TRBV7-8 and TRBJ2-5; TCRdb's assignment of TRBD2 cannot be checked, as there is no DNA. The CDR3 extends over 15 amino acids. The germline gives CDR1 SGHVS, CDR2 FQNEAQ. The CDR3 sequence: CASSQTGLKKETQYF.

The chain carries TRBV20-1 and TRBJ2-1; TCRdb's D gene call, TRBD2, goes unchecked for lack of DNA. The V gene's germline CDR1 is DFQATT and CDR2 SNEGSKA (reference sequence). This CDR3 is 13 amino acids long. The CDR3 is CSAAAGGTDEQFF.

This chain joins TRBV19 and TRBJ2-7. Germline loops: CDR1 LNHDA, CDR2 SQIVND (reference sequence). This CDR3 has 15 residues. CDR3 residues: CASSIQFAGSYEQYF.

The rearrangement uses TRBV12-3 or TRBV12-4 and TRBJ2-5; with no DNA, the TCRdb D assignment of TRBD1 cannot be verified. CDR3 length equals 14 residues. The CDR3 is CASSLEGGDETQYF.

CDR3 in amino acids: CASSSQGANTEAFF. This chain links TRBV5-6 with TRBJ1-1; as DNA is missing, the TRBD1 call by TCRdb cannot be tested. The germline CDR1 and CDR2 sequences are SGHDT and YYEEEE. The CDR3 covers 14 residues.

The CDR3 reads CASRLAEETQYF. V gene TRBV4-2 combines with J gene TRBJ2-5; checking the TCRdb D call of TRBD2 is not possible without DNA. The CDR3 loop spans 12 amino acids. Germline-derived CDR1 and CDR2 are LGHNA and YNFKEQ.

V and J are TRBV3-1 and TRBJ2-3; the D gene TCRdb calls, TRBD1, cannot be checked with no DNA. There are 17 residues in the CDR3. CDR1 is LGHDT and CDR2 is YNNKEL in the germline V gene (reference sequence). The CDR3 loop is CASSQVWDGRYTDTQYF.

CDR3 protein: CATSDPRGSSYNEQFF. This rearrangement joins TRBV24-1 to TRBJ2-1; TCRdb proposes TRBD1, but this gene call is untestable without DNA. There are 16 residues in the CDR3. Germline loops: CDR1 KGHDR, CDR2 SFDVKD.

The rearrangement links TRBV10-3 to TRBJ1-5. CDR3 length equals 16 residues. Germline CDR1 is ENHRY and CDR2 is SYGVKD. CDR3 sequence: CAISDRLLMGNQPQHF.

V usage is TRBV29-1 and J usage is TRBJ2-7; as DNA is missing, the TRBD1 call by TCRdb cannot be tested. Germline-derived CDR1 and CDR2 are SQVTM and ANQGSEA. The CDR3 consists of 13 residues. The CDR3 sequence is CSVETGVTYEQYF.

The V gene is TRBV14, the J gene TRBJ1-1; checking the TCRdb D call of TRBD1 is not possible without DNA. In germline, CDR1 is SGHDN, CDR2 FVKESK. The CDR3 covers 15 residues. CDR3 region: CASSYLTGTYTEAFF.